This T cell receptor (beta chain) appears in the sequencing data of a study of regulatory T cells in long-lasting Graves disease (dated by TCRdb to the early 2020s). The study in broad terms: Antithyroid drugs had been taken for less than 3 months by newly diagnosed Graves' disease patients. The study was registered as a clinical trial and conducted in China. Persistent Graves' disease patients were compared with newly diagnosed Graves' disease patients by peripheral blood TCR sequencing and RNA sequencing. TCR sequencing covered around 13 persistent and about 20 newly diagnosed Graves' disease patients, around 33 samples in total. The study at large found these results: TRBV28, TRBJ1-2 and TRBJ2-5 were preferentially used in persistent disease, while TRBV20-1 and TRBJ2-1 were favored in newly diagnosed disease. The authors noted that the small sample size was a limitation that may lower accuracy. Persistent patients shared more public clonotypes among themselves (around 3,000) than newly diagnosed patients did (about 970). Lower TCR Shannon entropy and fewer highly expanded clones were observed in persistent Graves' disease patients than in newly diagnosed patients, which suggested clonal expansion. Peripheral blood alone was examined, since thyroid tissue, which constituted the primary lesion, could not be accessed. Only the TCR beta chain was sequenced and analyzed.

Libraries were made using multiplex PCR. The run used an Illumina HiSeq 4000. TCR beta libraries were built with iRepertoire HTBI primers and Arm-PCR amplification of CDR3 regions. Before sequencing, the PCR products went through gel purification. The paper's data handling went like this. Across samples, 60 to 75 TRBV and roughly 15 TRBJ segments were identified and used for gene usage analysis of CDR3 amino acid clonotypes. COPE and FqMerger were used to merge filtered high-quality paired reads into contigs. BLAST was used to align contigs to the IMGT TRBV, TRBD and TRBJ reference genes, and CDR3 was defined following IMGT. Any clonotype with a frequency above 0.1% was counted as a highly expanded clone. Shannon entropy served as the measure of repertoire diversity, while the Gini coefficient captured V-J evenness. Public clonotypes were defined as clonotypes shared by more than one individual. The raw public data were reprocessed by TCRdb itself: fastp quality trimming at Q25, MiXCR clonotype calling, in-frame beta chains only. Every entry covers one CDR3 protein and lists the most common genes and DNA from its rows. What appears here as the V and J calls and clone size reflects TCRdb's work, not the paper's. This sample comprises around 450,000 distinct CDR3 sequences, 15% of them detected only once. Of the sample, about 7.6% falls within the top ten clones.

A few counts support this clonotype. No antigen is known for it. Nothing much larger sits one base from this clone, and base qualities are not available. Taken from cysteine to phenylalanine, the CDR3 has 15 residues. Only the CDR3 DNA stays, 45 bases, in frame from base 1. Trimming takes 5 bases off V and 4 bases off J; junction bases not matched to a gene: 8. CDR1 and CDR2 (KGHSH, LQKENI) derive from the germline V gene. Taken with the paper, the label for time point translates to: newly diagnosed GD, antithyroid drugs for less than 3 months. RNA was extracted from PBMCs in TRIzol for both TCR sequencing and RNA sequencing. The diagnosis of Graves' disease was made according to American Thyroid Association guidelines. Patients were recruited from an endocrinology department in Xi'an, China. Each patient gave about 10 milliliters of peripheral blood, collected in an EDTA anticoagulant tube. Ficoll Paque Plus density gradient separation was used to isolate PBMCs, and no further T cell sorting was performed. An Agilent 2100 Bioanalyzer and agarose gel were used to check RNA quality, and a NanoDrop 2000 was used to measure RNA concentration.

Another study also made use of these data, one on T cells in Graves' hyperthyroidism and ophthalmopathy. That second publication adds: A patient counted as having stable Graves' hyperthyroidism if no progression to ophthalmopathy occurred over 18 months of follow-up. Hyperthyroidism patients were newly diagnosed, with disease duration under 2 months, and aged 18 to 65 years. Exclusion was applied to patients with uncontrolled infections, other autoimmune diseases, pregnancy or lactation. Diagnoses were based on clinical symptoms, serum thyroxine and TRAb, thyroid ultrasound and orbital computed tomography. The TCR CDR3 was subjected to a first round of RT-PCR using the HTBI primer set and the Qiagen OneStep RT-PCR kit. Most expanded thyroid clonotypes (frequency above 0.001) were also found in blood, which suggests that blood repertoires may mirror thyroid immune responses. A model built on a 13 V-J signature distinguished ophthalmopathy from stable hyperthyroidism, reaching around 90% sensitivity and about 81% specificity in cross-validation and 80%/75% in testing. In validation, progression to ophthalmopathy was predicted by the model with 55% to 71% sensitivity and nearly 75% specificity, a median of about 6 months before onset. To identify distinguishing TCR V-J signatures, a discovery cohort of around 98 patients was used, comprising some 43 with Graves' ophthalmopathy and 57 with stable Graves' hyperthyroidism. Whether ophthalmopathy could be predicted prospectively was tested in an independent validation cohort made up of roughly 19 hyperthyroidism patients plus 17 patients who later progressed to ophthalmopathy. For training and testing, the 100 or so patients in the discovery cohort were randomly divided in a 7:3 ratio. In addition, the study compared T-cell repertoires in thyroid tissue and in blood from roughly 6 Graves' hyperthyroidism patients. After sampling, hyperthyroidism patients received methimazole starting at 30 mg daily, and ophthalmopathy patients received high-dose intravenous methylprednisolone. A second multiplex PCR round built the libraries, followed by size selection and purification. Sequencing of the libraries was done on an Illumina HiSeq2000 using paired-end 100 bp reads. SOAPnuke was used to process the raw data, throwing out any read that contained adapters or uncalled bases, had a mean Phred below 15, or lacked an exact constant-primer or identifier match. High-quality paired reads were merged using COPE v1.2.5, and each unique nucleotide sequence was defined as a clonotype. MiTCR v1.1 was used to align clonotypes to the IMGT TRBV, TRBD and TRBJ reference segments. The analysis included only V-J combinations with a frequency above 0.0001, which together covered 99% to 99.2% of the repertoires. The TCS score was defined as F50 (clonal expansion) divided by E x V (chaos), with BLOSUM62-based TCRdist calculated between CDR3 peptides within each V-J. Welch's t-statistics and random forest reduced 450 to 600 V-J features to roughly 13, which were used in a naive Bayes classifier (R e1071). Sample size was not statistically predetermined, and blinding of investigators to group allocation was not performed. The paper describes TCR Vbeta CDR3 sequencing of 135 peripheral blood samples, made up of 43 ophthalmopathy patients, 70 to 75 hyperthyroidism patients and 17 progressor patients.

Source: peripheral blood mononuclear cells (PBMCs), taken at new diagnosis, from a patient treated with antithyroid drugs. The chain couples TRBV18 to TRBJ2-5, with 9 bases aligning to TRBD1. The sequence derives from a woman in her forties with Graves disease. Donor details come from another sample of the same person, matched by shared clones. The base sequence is TGTGCCAGCTCAAGGGAAACAGGGGGCCGAGAGACCCAGTACTTC. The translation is CASSRETGGRETQYF. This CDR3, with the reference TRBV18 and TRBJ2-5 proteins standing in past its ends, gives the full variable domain NAGVMQNPRHLVRRRGQEARLRCSPMKGHSHVYWYRQLPEEGLKFMVYLQKENIIDESGMPKERFSAEFPKEGPSILRIQQVVRGDSAAYFCASSRETGGRETQYFGPGTRLLVL.